Below, 14 T cell receptor beta chains from the same sample are listed, as sequenced in a study of cytomegalovirus exposure and HLA in healthy donors. This PCR relied on a set of 60 Vbeta primers and 13 Jbeta primers. Method: immunoSEQ multiplex PCR; TCRdb's copy keeps in-frame clones and lacks some. The table shows fewer than 200,000 clones, with about four fifths occurring only once. Sequenced sample: PBMCs. All receptors come from a woman aged 18-30 years in good health and CMV-seronegative.

This clone has a handful of counts. The chain combines TRBV6-5 with TRBJ1-5, with unresolved D. The V gene lost 8 bases and the J gene lost 9 bases, with 8 bases spanning the gap. The CDR3 runs 10 residues. CDR1 and CDR2 from the germline V gene are MNHEY and SVGAGI. The CDR3 coding sequence is TGTGCCAGCGGTACCGGGCCCCAGCATTTT. It codes for CASGTGPQHF.

This chain joins TRBV5-4 and TRBJ2-1, with 9 bases identical to TRBD2. Germline V gene data show CDR1 as SGHNT and CDR2 as YYREEE (reference sequence). The J segment lost 7 bases and the V segment lost 7 bases, leaving 9 bases of the junction unmatched. This CDR3 region has 14 residues. This CDR3 reads CASFVAGGVNEQFF. CDR3 sequence (DNA): TGTGCCAGCTTCGTGGCGGGAGGGGTAAATGAGCAGTTCTTC.

The rearrangement joins TRBV19 to TRBJ1-1; the D is unclear. V was shortened by 4 bases and J by 7 bases, with 16 bases between the two germline ends. This CDR3 has 14 amino acids. Germline assignment: CDR1 LNHDA and CDR2 SQIVND (reference sequence). In DNA form, the CDR3 reads TGTGCCAGTAGTAGGGTGGTGGGGAGTTATGAAGCTTTCTTT. Protein: CASSRVVGSYEAFF.

The gene calls are TRBV28 and TRBJ1-2; 8 bases agree with TRBD1. After removal of 6 bases from V and 7 bases from J, the junction contained 7 bases not matched to a gene. The CDR3 spans 13 residues. Germline V lookup: CDR1 MDHEN, CDR2 SYDVKM. The CDR3 DNA follows: TGTGCCAGCAGCCGTCAGGGGGCGCGTGGCTACACCTTC. Protein sequence: CASSRQGARGYTF.

The V and J genes are TRBV10-1 and TRBJ2-7; a possible D gene is TRBD1 (6 bases). The CDR3 covers 16 residues. CDR1 WNHNN and CDR2 SYGVQD come from the germline V gene (reference sequence). V was cut by 4 bases and J by 2 bases, with 18 bases left in between. CDR3 sequence (DNA): TGCGCCAGCAGTGGGGAAAGGACCCAGGGGACCTACGAGCAGTACTTC. Translating gives CASSGERTQGTYEQYF.

This clone has more than one count but fewer than ten. The chain is built from TRBV5-1 and TRBJ1-3; no firm D call. Trimming removed 0 bases at V and 6 bases at J, with 7 bases between. The CDR3 consists of 13 residues. Germline V gene sequence: CDR1 SGHRS, CDR2 YFSETQ. CDR3 sequence reads: CASSLEGANTIYF. CDR3 coding DNA: TGCGCCAGCAGCTTGGAGGGAGCAAACACCATATATTTT. The variable domain in full, completed from reference TRBV5-1 and TRBJ1-3, reads KAGVTQTPRYLIKTRGQQVTLSCSPISGHRSVSWYQQTPGQGLQFLFEYFSETQRNKGNFPGRFSGRQFSNSRSEMNVSTLELGDSALYLCASSLEGANTIYFGEGSWLTVV.

The chain couples TRBV9 to TRBJ2-1; TRBD2 aligns across 14 bases. Germline V CDR1 and CDR2: SGDLS, YYNGEE. The CDR3 is 17 amino acids. With 3 bases clipped from V and 7 bases from J, the junction kept 9 bases outside the gene matches. For the CDR3, the DNA is TGTGCCAGCAGCGGCAGCAAGGGACTAGCGGGAGATAATGAGCAGTTCTTC. The encoded protein is CASSGSKGLAGDNEQFF. The variable domain in full, with the rest retrieved from reference TRBV9 and TRBJ2-1, is DSGVTQTPKHLITATGQRVTLRCSPRSGDLSVYWYQQSLDQGLQFLIQYYNGEERAKGNILERFSAQQFPDLHSELNLSSLELGDSALYFCASSGSKGLAGDNEQFFGPGTRLTVL.

This rearrangement joins TRBV18 to TRBJ2-6; unclear D gene. Trimming shortened V by 2 bases and J by 0 bases, and 5 bases separated the two germline ends. The CDR3 has 15 residues. Germline values: CDR1 KGHSH, CDR2 LQKENI. The CDR3 sequence is CASSPLISGANVLTF. In nucleotides, the CDR3 is TGTGCCAGCTCACCATTAATCTCTGGGGCCAACGTCCTGACTTTC.

The chain combines TRBV29-1 with TRBJ2-7; 12 positions match TRBD2. This CDR3 region has 16 residues. V dropped 2 bases and J dropped 6; count of bases not matched to a gene: 11. Germline V lookup: CDR1 SQVTM, CDR2 ANQGSEA. CDR3 nucleotides: TGCAGCGTTGAACAACCTAGCGGGAGGGGCGCAGGCGAGCAGTACTTC. It specifies CSVEQPSGRGAGEQYF.

The chain carries TRBV5-6 and TRBJ2-1, with TRBD2 identical over 10 bases. The CDR3 contains 16 residues. Germline trimming cut 3 bases from V and 3 bases from J; bases unmatched to any gene: 6. Per the germline V gene, CDR1 is SGHDT and CDR2 is YYEEEE. DNA of the CDR3: TGTGCCAGCAGCTCCTGGGGACTAGCGAACTACAATGAGCAGTTCTTC. This codes for CASSSWGLANYNEQFF.

The V call is TRBV30, the J call TRBJ2-7; unclear D gene. With 4 bases removed from V and 5 bases from J, the gap between germline ends came to 15 bases. From germline, CDR1 is GTSNPN and CDR2 SVGIG (reference sequence). The CDR3 runs to 13 residues. In DNA, the CDR3 is TGTGCCTGGACCGTCGGCGGTCCGGACGAGCAGTACTTC. This codes for CAWTVGGPDEQYF.

The V and J genes are TRBV7-9 and TRBJ2-1; the D gene is possibly TRBD2 (6 bases). The CDR3 is 16 residues long. In germline, CDR1 is SEHNR, CDR2 FQNEAQ (reference sequence). Trimming cost V 5 bases and J 0 bases, with 14 bases left between them. In nucleotides, the CDR3 is TGTGCCAGCAGCCCTCTTAGCGGAACCTCCTACAATGAGCAGTTCTTC. It yields the protein CASSPLSGTSYNEQFF. The entire variable domain, with the rest obtained from reference TRBV7-9 and TRBJ2-1, is as follows: DTGVSQNPRHKITKRGQNVTFRCDPISEHNRLYWYRQTLGQGPEFLTYFQNEAQLEKSRLLSDRFSAERPKGSFSTLEIQRTEQGDSAMYLCASSPLSGTSYNEQFFGPGTRLTVL.

The rearrangement uses TRBV10-3 and TRBJ2-1, with 10 nucleotides matching TRBD2. CDR1 ENHRY and CDR2 SYGVKD come from the germline V gene. V shed 7 bases and J 9 bases; nucleotides not matched to a gene: 24. The CDR3 consists of 19 residues. The CDR3 is CAINGGTSGVAGNNGEQFF. The CDR3 DNA is TGTGCCATCAACGGGGGTACTAGCGGGGTCGCAGGGAATAATGGTGAGCAGTTCTTC.

The chain has TRBV5-1 and TRBJ2-5; D is unresolved. The tail of the sequence fits TRBJ2-7 better, so the J call may be wrong. The V gene's germline CDR1 is SGHRS and CDR2 YFSETQ. The CDR3 runs to 15 residues. The CDR3 protein is CASSLGSSRSSEQYF. The CDR3, as DNA: TGCGCCAGCAGCTTGGGCAGCTCCCGATCTAGCGAGCAGTACTTC.